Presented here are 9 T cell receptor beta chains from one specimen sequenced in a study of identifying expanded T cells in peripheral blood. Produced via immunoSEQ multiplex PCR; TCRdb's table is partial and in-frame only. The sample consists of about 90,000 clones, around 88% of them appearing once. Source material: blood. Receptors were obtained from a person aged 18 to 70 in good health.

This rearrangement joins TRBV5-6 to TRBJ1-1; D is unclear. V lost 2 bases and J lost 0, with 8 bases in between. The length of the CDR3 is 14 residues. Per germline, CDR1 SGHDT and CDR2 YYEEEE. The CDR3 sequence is CASSFRALNTEAFF. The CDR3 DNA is TGTGCCAGCAGCTTCCGGGCTCTGAACACTGAAGCTTTCTTT.

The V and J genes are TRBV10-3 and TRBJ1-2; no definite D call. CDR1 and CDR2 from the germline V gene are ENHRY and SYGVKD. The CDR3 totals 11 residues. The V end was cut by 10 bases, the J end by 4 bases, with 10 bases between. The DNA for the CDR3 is TGTGCCACCCGGGAGCCCTATGGCTACACCTTC. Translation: CATREPYGYTF.

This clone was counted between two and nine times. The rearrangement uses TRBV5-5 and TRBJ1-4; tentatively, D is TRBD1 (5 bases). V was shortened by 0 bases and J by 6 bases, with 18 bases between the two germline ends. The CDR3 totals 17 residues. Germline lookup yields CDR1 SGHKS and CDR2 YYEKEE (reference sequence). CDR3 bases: TGTGCCAGCAGCTTGGGTTTTATGGGGACGACTCATGAAAAACTGTTTTTT. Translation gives CASSLGFMGTTHEKLFF.

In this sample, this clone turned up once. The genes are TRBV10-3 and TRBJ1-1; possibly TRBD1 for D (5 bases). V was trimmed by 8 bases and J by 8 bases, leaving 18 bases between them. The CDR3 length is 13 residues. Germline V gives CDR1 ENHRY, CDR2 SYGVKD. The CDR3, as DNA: TGTGCCATCTCCAGTCCGTACCAGGGCGAAGCTTTCTTT. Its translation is CAISSPYQGEAFF.

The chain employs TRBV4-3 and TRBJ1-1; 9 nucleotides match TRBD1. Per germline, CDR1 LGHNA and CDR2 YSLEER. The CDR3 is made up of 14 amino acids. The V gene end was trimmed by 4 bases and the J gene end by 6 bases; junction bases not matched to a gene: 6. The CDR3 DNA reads TGCGCCAGCAGCCTCGGGACAGGGAGCCCTGAAGCTTTCTTT. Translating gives CASSLGTGSPEAFF.

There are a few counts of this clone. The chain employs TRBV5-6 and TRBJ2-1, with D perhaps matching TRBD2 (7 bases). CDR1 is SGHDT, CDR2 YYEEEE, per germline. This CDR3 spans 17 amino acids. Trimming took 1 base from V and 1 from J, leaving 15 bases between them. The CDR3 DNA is TGTGCCAGCAGCTTGTATGTGGGGGGGCGTTCCTACAATGAGCAGTTCTTC. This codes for CASSLYVGGRSYNEQFF. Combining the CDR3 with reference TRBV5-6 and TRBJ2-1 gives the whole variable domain DAGVTQSPTHLIKTRGQQVTLRCSPKSGHDTVSWYQQALGQGPQFIFQYYEEEERQRGNFPDRFSGHQFPNYSSELNVNALLLGDSALYLCASSLYVGGRSYNEQFFGPGTRLTVL.

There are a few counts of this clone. As DNA, the CDR3 is TGTGCCAGCAGCTCCTACCGACAGAGCAACACTGAAGCTTTCTTT. Its translation is CASSSYRQSNTEAFF. The gene calls are TRBV5-4 and TRBJ1-1; D possibly corresponds to TRBD1 (5 bases). Trimming left V 3 bases short and J 2 bases short, with 14 bases between. The CDR3 has 15 amino acids. Per germline, CDR1 SGHNT and CDR2 YYREEE (reference sequence).

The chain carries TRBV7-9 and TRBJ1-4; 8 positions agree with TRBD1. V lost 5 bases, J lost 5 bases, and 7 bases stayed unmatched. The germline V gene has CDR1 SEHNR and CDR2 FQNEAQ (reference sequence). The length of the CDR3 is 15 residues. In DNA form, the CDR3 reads TGTGCCAGCAGCCCAACAGGACAGGGAAATGAAAAACTGTTTTTT. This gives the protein CASSPTGQGNEKLFF.

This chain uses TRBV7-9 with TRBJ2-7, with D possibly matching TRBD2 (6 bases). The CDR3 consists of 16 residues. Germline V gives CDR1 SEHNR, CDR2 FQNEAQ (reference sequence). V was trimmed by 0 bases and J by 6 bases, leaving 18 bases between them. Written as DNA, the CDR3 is TGTGCCAGCAGCTTAGCGGCGGGAAGAGGTTTTGGCGAGCAGTACTTC. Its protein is CASSLAAGRGFGEQYF.